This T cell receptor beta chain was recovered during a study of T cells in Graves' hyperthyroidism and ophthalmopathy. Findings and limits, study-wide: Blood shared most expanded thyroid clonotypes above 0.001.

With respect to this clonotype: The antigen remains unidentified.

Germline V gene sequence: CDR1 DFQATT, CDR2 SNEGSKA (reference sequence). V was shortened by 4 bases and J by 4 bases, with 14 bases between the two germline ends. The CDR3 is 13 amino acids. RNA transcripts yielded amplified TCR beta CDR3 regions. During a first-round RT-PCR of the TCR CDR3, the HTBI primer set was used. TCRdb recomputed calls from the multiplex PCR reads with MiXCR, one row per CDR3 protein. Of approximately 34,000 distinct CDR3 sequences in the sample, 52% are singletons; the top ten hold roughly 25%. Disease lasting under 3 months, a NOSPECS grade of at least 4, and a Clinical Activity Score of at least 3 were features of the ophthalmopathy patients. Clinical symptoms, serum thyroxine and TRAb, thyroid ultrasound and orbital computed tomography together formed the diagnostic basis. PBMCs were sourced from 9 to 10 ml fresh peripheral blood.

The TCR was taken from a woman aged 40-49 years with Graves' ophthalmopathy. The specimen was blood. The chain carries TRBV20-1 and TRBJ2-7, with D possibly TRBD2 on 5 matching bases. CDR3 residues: CSATQRLAYEQYF. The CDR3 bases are TGCAGTGCTACCCAGCGGTTGGCGTACGAGCAGTACTTC.